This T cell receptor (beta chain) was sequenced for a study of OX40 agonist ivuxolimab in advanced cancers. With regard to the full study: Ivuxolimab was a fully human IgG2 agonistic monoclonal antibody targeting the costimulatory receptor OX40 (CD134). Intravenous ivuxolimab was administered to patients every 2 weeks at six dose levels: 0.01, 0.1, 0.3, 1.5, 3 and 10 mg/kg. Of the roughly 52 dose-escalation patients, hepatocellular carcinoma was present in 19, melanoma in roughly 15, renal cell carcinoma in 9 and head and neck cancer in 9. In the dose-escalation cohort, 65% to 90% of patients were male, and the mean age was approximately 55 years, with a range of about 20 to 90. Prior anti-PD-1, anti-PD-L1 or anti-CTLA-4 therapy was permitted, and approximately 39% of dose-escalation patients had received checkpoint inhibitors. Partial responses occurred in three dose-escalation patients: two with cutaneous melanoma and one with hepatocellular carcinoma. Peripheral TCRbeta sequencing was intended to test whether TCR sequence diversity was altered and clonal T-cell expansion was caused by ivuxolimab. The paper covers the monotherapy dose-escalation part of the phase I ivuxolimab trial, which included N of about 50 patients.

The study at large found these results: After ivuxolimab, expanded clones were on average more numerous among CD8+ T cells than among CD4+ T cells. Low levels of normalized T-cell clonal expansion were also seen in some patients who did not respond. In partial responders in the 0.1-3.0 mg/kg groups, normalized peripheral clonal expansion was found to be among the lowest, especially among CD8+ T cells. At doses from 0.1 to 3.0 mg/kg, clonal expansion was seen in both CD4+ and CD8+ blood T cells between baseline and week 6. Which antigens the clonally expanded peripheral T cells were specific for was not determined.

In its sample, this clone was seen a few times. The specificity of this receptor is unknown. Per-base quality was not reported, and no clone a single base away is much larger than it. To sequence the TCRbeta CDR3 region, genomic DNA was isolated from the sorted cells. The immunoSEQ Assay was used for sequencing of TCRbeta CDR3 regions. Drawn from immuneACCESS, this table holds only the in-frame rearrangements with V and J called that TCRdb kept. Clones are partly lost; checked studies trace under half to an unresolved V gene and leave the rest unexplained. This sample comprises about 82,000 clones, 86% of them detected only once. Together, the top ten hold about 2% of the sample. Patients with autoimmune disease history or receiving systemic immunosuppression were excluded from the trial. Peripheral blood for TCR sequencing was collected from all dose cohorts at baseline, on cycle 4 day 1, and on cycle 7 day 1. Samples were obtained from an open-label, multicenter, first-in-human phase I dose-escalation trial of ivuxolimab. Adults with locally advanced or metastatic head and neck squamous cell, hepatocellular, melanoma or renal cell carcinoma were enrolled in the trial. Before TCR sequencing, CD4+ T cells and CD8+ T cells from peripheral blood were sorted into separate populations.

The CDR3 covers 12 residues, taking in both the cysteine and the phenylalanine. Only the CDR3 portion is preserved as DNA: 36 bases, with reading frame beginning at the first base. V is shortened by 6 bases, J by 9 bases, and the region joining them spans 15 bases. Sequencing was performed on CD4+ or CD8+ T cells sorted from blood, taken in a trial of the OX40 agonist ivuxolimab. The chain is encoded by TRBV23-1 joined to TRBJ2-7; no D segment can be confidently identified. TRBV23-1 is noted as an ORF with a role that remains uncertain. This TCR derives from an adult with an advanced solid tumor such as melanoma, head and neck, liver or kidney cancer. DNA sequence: TGCGCCAGCAGGGAACAAGGGCAGATGCAGTACTTC. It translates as CASREQGQMQYF.